This paragraph covers one T cell receptor beta chain sequence. Its specificity is not known. The CDR3 consists of 15 residues. V lost 5 bases and J 1 base, leaving 14 bases between the germline ends. Germline CDR1 LNHDA, CDR2 SQIVND (reference sequence). The source of the sample is a study of cytomegalovirus exposure and HLA in healthy donors. Study information: Around 85 million unique TCRs from HLA-typed donors were held in an early data release. Study-wide points: Among donors in an Asian-associated ancestry cluster, a later analysis reportedly found fewer N-insertions than the approximately 670-donor mean. In all likelihood, a cluster of highly shared sequence variants was a sequencing artifact. Reports indicate that TCR beta sequences accurately predicted the HLA-A and HLA-B alleles of most subjects.

In the PCR, 60 Vbeta and 13 Jbeta primers were used. Clones were read by immunoSEQ multiplex PCR, and TCRdb kept only the in-frame ones, dropping some. Among some 180,000 clones listed, less than 90% were seen once. This clonotype originated in a girl aged 10 to 17 in good health and CMV-seropositive. This rearrangement joins TRBV19 to TRBJ1-1; D unresolved. The sequenced material came from PBMCs. The CDR3 region has the DNA TGTGCCAGTAGTGCCAAAGCCCGATGGAACACTGAAGCTTTCTTT. Translating gives CASSAKARWNTEAFF.